These T cell receptor beta chains were read from a single sample in a study of OX40 agonist ivuxolimab in advanced cancers. Sequenced by immunoSEQ multiplex PCR; TCRdb stores in-frame clones only, minus some. The sample lists approximately 60,000 clones, about four fifths seen once, with approximately 5.2% in the top ten. Sequencing used CD4+ or CD8+ T cells sorted from blood, obtained in a trial of the OX40 agonist ivuxolimab. These TCRs come from an adult with an advanced solid tumor such as melanoma, head and neck, liver or kidney cancer. CDR3s include the opening cysteine and the closing phenylalanine or tryptophan. A D gene is named only where the DNA matches it firmly. A row's size may be missing; if present it is once, few, many or a size class.

d_gene	abundance	j_gene	v_gene	CDR3aa	CDR3nt
-	-	TRBJ1-4	TRBV19	CASSISARAISNEKLFF	TGTGCCAGTAGCATATCGGCCCGGGCCATCTCTAATGAAAAACTGTTTTTT
-	-	TRBJ2-1	TRBV19	CASSMAGSSYNEQFF	TGTGCCAGTAGTATGGCAGGGAGCTCCTACAATGAGCAGTTCTTC
-	-	TRBJ2-7	TRBV7-9	CASSPTSRHYEQYF	TGTGCCAGCAGCCCCACTAGCCGTCACTACGAGCAGTACTTC
-	-	TRBJ2-3	TRBV10-2	CASKEGLGTDTQYF	TGCGCCAGCAAGGAGGGGCTCGGCACAGATACGCAGTATTTT
TRBD1	-	TRBJ1-1	TRBV11-2	CASSSLEGAAAEAFF	TGTGCCAGCAGCTCCTTGGAGGGGGCTGCGGCTGAAGCTTTCTTT
-	-	TRBJ1-3	TRBV6-5	CASKRGRGGNTIYF	TGTGCCAGCAAACGGGGGCGCGGAGGAAACACCATATATTTT
TRBD2	-	TRBJ2-1	TRBV2	CASRGRERSYNEQFF	TGTGCCAGCAGGGGGCGGGAGAGGTCATACAATGAGCAGTTCTTC
-	-	TRBJ2-7	TRBV19	CASSIDRRQGASEQYF	TGTGCCAGTAGTATAGATCGTAGGCAGGGAGCATCCGAGCAGTACTTC
TRBD1	few	TRBJ1-2	TRBV7-8	CASSYGTASNYGYTF	TGTGCCAGCAGCTACGGGACAGCTTCTAACTATGGCTACACCTTC
TRBD1	-	TRBJ1-2	TRBV7-2	CASSSRTGSANYGYTF	TGTGCCAGCAGCTCGCGGACAGGGTCGGCTAACTATGGCTACACCTTC
-	-	TRBJ2-1	TRBV29-1	CSVVRGGNEQFF	TGCAGCGTTGTGAGGGGGGGTAATGAGCAGTTCTTC
TRBD1	once	TRBJ2-7	TRBV5-8	CASSFGTGVTYEQYF	TGTGCCAGCAGCTTCGGGACAGGCGTCACCTACGAGCAGTACTTC
TRBD2	-	TRBJ2-1	TRBV11-2	CASSLGLAVNEQFF	TGTGCCAGCAGCTTGGGACTAGCCGTTAATGAGCAGTTCTTC
-	-	TRBJ2-3	TRBV7-2	CASSLVFQGTDTQYF	TGTGCCAGCAGCTTAGTCTTCCAGGGCACAGATACGCAGTATTTT
-	-	TRBJ2-5	TRBV9	CASSVYIGATQYF	TGTGCCAGCAGCGTATATATCGGGGCAACCCAGTACTTC
-	once	TRBJ2-7	TRBV2	CASRGSMVSYEQYF	TGTGCCAGCAGGGGCAGTATGGTTTCCTACGAGCAGTACTTC
TRBD1	-	TRBJ1-6	TRBV28	CASSLGQRNSPLHF	TGTGCCAGCAGTTTGGGACAGAGGAATTCACCCCTCCACTTT
-	many	TRBJ1-5	TRBV19	CASSMARYSNQPQHF	TGTGCCAGTAGTATGGCTCGATATAGCAATCAGCCCCAGCATTTT
TRBD1	-	TRBJ2-7	TRBV14	CAISFSDRPSSYEQYF	TGTGCCATCTCCTTTTCGGACAGGCCATCCTCCTACGAGCAGTACTTC
TRBD1	-	TRBJ1-2	TRBV5-1	CASSPDRVSHGYTF	TGCGCCAGCAGCCCTGACAGGGTATCCCATGGCTACACCTTC
-	-	TRBJ1-1	TRBV7-3	CASSVGSNTEAFF	TGTGCCAGCAGCGTCGGATCAAACACTGAAGCTTTCTTT
-	-	TRBJ1-1	TRBV29-1	CSVESEAGAFF	TGCAGCGTTGAATCGGAGGCCGGGGCTTTCTTT
-	-	TRBJ2-3	TRBV7-9	CASSLFGARRIYTDTQYF	TGTGCCAGCAGCTTATTTGGAGCGAGGCGAATATACACAGATACGCAGTATTTT
TRBD1	-	TRBJ1-1	TRBV13	CASSHYSGGNTEAFF	TGTGCCAGCAGCCACTACTCAGGGGGTAACACTGAAGCTTTCTTT
TRBD2	-	TRBJ2-1	TRBV19	CASSPHFAGGYNEQFF	TGTGCCAGTAGTCCGCACTTCGCGGGGGGTTACAATGAGCAGTTCTTC